The 31 T cell receptor beta chains listed next were all sequenced from one sample in a study of control samples from healthy donors and cancer patients. Assay: immunoSEQ multiplex PCR; the TCRdb copy retains only in-frame clones and omits some. Among over 150,000 clones, around 95% were seen once, and the ten largest hold 5.7%. Sequences were obtained from blood. The receptors were gathered from a middle-aged man in good health.

This chain uses TRBV28 with TRBJ2-7; possibly TRBD1 for D (5 bases). The CDR3 runs 14 residues. The V end was cut by 7 bases, the J end by 2 bases, with 15 bases between. Germline V gives CDR1 MDHEN, CDR2 SYDVKM. The CDR3 region is CASKEQGLAYEQYF. CDR3 bases: TGTGCCAGCAAAGAGCAGGGTTTGGCCTACGAGCAGTACTTC.

V gene TRBV5-6 combines with J gene TRBJ1-5; D remains ambiguous. V was trimmed by 5 bases and J by 7 bases, leaving 19 bases between them. The CDR3 spans 15 residues. Germline V lookup: CDR1 SGHDT, CDR2 YYEEEE. In nucleotides, the CDR3 is TGTGCCAGCAGTTCGTCCCCGTTAAGTGAACAGCCCCAGCATTTT. Protein sequence: CASSSSPLSEQPQHF. The complete variable domain, with remaining parts taken from reference TRBV5-6 and TRBJ1-5, reads DAGVTQSPTHLIKTRGQQVTLRCSPKSGHDTVSWYQQALGQGPQFIFQYYEEEERQRGNFPDRFSGHQFPNYSSELNVNALLLGDSALYLCASSSSPLSEQPQHFGDGTRLSIL.

CDR3 protein: CASSKAPGEQPQHF. The CDR3 DNA follows: TGTGCCAGCAGCAAAGCGCCCGGGGAACAGCCCCAGCATTTT. The V call is TRBV21-1, the J call TRBJ1-5. TRBV21-1 is a listed pseudogene. The length of the CDR3 is 14 residues.

The CDR3 DNA follows: TGTGCCAGCAGTCCCTTTCGCGCAGGGAACGATGAGCAGTTCTTC. This codes for CASSPFRAGNDEQFF. The genes are TRBV6-5 and TRBJ2-1; possibly TRBD1 for D (5 bases). Germline V CDR1 and CDR2: MNHEY, SVGAGI. With 5 bases removed from V and 8 bases from J, the gap between germline ends came to 19 bases. This CDR3 comprises 15 residues.

This clone has only a few counts. In DNA, the CDR3 is TGTGCCAGCAGTGAAAAGGGAAATCAGCCCCAGCATTTT. It codes for CASSEKGNQPQHF. The V and J genes are TRBV6-4 and TRBJ1-5, with D uncertain. The V and J ends lost 3 bases and 4 bases respectively, with 7 bases between them. This CDR3 has 13 amino acids. CDR1 MRHNA and CDR2 SNTAGT come from the germline V gene.

The genes are TRBV4-1 and TRBJ1-6, with 11 bases that match TRBD1. Germline CDR1 reads MGHRA; CDR2 reads YSYEKL. J gave up 6 bases and V 1 base, and 5 bases lay outside the gene matches. CDR3 size: 17 residues. This CDR3 reads CASSQVGQGAGNSPLHF. CDR3 sequence (DNA): TGCGCCAGCAGCCAAGTTGGACAGGGGGCCGGTAATTCACCCCTCCACTTT.

This clone has more than one count but fewer than ten. The rearrangement links TRBV18 to TRBJ1-1; D possibly corresponds to TRBD1 (5 bases). Germline V gene data show CDR1 as KGHSH and CDR2 as LQKENI. The CDR3 runs 13 residues. Trimming took 1 base from V and 5 from J, leaving 8 bases between them. DNA of the CDR3: TGTGCCAGCTCACCACGGGCAGGGACTGAAGCTTTCTTT. It specifies CASSPRAGTEAFF. The entire variable domain, with the rest obtained from reference TRBV18 and TRBJ1-1, is as follows: NAGVMQNPRHLVRRRGQEARLRCSPMKGHSHVYWYRQLPEEGLKFMVYLQKENIIDESGMPKERFSAEFPKEGPSILRIQQVVRGDSAAYFCASSPRAGTEAFFGQGTRLTVV.

The chain carries TRBV5-6 and TRBJ2-3, with D perhaps given as TRBD1 or TRBD2 (5 bases each). The germline V and J ends were trimmed by 4 bases and 5 bases, with 11 bases remaining between them. CDR3 length: 13 amino acids. CDR1 is SGHDT, CDR2 YYEEEE, per germline. CDR3 amino acids: CASSRDALDTQYF. In DNA, the CDR3 is TGTGCCAGCAGCAGGGACGCCTTAGATACGCAGTATTTT.

This rearrangement joins TRBV6-5 to TRBJ1-5, with unresolved D. V was clipped by 6 bases and J by 0 bases, with 9 bases between them. This CDR3 spans 14 amino acids. Germline lookup yields CDR1 MNHEY and CDR2 SVGAGI. DNA for the CDR3: TGTGCCAGCAGCCGTGACTATAGCAATCAGCCCCAGCATTTT. This codes for CASSRDYSNQPQHF.

This rearrangement joins TRBV4-2 to TRBJ1-3; D is unresolved. This CDR3 has 16 amino acids. Germline CDR1 and CDR2: LGHNA and YNFKEQ. Trimming took 0 bases from V and 2 from J, leaving 11 bases between them. This CDR3 is CASSQDLSATGNTIYF. As DNA, the CDR3 is TGTGCCAGCAGCCAAGATCTTTCGGCAACTGGAAACACCATATATTTT.

The chain recombines TRBV7-7 with TRBJ2-2, with 13 bases lining up with TRBD2. Germline V gene sequence: CDR1 SSHAT, CDR2 FNYEAQ (reference sequence). The length of the CDR3 is 16 residues. V dropped 5 bases and J dropped 4; count of bases not matched to a gene: 4. The CDR3 region is CASSRGTSGATGELFF. The CDR3 nucleotides are TGTGCCAGCAGCCGCGGGACTAGCGGGGCCACCGGGGAGCTGTTTTTT.

The chain is built from TRBV9 and TRBJ2-2; D gene ambiguous. The CDR3 has 10 residues. Germline-derived CDR1 and CDR2 are SGDLS and YYNGEE. V lost 6 bases and J lost 8, with 5 bases in between. This CDR3 is CASIAGELFF. CDR3 sequence (DNA): TGTGCCAGCATCGCGGGGGAGCTGTTTTTT.

This clone has just one count. As the CDR3 is not closed by the conserved phenylalanine or tryptophan, this likely results from a read error. The chain has TRBV5-1 and TRBJ1-1; 7 nucleotides line up with TRBD1. The germline CDR1 and CDR2 sequences are SGHRS and YFSETQ. With 4 bases clipped from V and 3 bases from J, the junction kept 6 bases outside the gene matches. The CDR3 sequence is 14 residues long. The CDR3 loop reads CASSLQGTYTEAFL. In nucleotides, the CDR3 is TGCGCCAGCAGCCTACAGGGGACATACACTGAAGCTTTCCTT.

V and J are TRBV7-8 and TRBJ1-2, with 8 bases fitting TRBD1. The CDR3 runs to 16 residues. The germline V gene encodes CDR1 SGHVS and CDR2 FQNEAQ. The ends lost 4 bases at V and 6 bases at J; junction bases unmatched: 13. CDR3 DNA sequence: TGTGCCAGCAGCTCCACTACTGGGACAGGATCGGATGGCTACACCTTC. Amino acid sequence: CASSSTTGTGSDGYTF.

The V gene is TRBV19, the J gene TRBJ1-1; no clear D. V was pared by 4 bases and J by 0 bases, with 9 bases between. Germline-derived CDR1 and CDR2 are LNHDA and SQIVND (reference sequence). This CDR3 is built from 14 residues. CDR3 sequence reads: CASSTGGLNTEAFF. CDR3 nucleotides: TGTGCCAGTAGTACCGGAGGGTTGAACACTGAAGCTTTCTTT.

The rearrangement joins TRBV5-1 to TRBJ1-2; D is perhaps TRBD1 (6 bases). CDR1 and CDR2 (germline): SGHRS, YFSETQ. CDR3 size: 15 residues. Trimming took 0 bases from V and 9 from J, leaving 18 bases between them. CDR3 sequence: CASSLGSGQGYRYTF. The CDR3 DNA reads TGCGCCAGCAGCTTGGGGTCGGGCCAGGGGTACCGCTACACCTTC.

V usage is TRBV6-2 or TRBV6-3 and J usage is TRBJ1-1, with D maybe TRBD1 (6 bases). Germline V gene lookup returns CDR1 MNHEY and CDR2 SVGEGT. With 5 bases removed from V and 0 bases from J, the gap between germline ends came to 13 bases. The CDR3 has 15 residues. DNA of the CDR3: TGTGCCAGCAGTCCCCTCAGGGGCATGAACACTGAAGCTTTCTTT. This sequence encodes CASSPLRGMNTEAFF.

A single count supports this clone. J is TRBJ2-7 and V is TRBV6-2 or TRBV6-3; a possible D gene is TRBD1 (6 bases). V dropped 0 bases and J dropped 3 bases, with 15 bases sitting between them. This CDR3 has 16 amino acids. CDR1 and CDR2 (germline): MNHEY, SVGEGT. DNA of the CDR3: TGTGCCAGCAGTTACTCGTCCAGGGGACAAGGCTACGAGCAGTACTTC. Protein sequence: CASSYSSRGQGYEQYF.

Written as DNA, the CDR3 is TGTGCCAGCAGAGTATTTGAGGGGAACACTGAAGCTTTCTTT. As protein: CASRVFEGNTEAFF. The V call is TRBV6-5, the J call TRBJ1-1; D is uncertain. The germline gives CDR1 MNHEY, CDR2 SVGAGI. The CDR3 has 14 residues. The V gene lost 6 bases and the J gene lost 1 base, with 12 bases spanning the gap.

This chain joins TRBV18 and TRBJ1-2, with 8 bases identical to TRBD1. This CDR3 has 14 residues. V lost 6 bases, J lost 7 bases, and 10 bases stayed unmatched. CDR1 and CDR2 from the germline V gene are KGHSH and LQKENI. The CDR3 DNA reads as TGTGCCAGCTCCCAAAGCGCCAGGGGGCCTGGCTACACCTTC. Translated, it gives CASSQSARGPGYTF. Full variable domain (remainder filled in from reference TRBV18 and TRBJ1-2): NAGVMQNPRHLVRRRGQEARLRCSPMKGHSHVYWYRQLPEEGLKFMVYLQKENIIDESGMPKERFSAEFPKEGPSILRIQQVVRGDSAAYFCASSQSARGPGYTFGSGTRLTVV.

The chain recombines TRBV6-2 or TRBV6-3 with TRBJ2-2; D assignment may be TRBD1 or TRBD2 (6 bases each). The germline CDR1 and CDR2 sequences are MNHEY and SVGEGT. Trimming took off 2 bases at V and 4 bases at J, with 8 bases between the two ends. The CDR3 has 14 amino acids. CDR3 DNA: TGTGCCAGCAGTTACGGGGGGCGCACCGGGGAGCTGTTTTTT. It is translated as CASSYGGRTGELFF.

The chain has TRBV21-1 and TRBJ2-5; the table's D gene call, TRBD1, was not cross checked with the DNA. TRBV21-1 is flagged as a pseudogene. This CDR3 has 14 residues. The CDR3 is CASRTPDIGETQYF. The CDR3, as DNA: TGTGCCAGCAGAACCCCGGACATAGGGGAGACCCAGTACTTC.

Details on this clone: Other nucleotide sequences from this sample produce the same CDR3. The chain joins TRBV6-5 to TRBJ1-6; D uncertain. Trimming stripped 0 bases from V and 6 bases from J, with 0 bases between. The CDR3 is made up of 12 amino acids. CDR1 and CDR2 from the germline V gene are MNHEY and SVGAGI. The CDR3 loop reads CASSYSNSPLHF. CDR3 in DNA: TGTGCCAGCAGTTACTCTAATTCACCCCTCCACTTT.

V and J are TRBV7-8 and TRBJ2-7; 9 nucleotides line up with TRBD1. This CDR3 is 16 amino acids long. Germline V gene sequence: CDR1 SGHVS, CDR2 FQNEAQ. J gave up 3 bases and V 5 bases, and 11 bases lay outside the gene matches. CDR3 in amino acids: CASSLGTGSYGYEQYF. Written as DNA, the CDR3 is TGTGCCAGCAGCCTCGGGACAGGGTCATATGGCTACGAGCAGTACTTC.

This clone has just one count. The V call is TRBV19, the J call TRBJ2-1; possibly TRBD2 for D (6 bases). Germline V CDR1 and CDR2: LNHDA, SQIVND (reference sequence). Between the trimmed V and J ends, which lost 6 bases and 7 bases, there was a span of 19 bases. This CDR3 contains 15 residues. This CDR3 reads CASSTWGDSENEQFF. For the CDR3, the DNA is TGTGCCAGTAGCACCTGGGGGGACTCCGAGAATGAGCAGTTCTTC.

The rearrangement links TRBV30 to TRBJ2-7, with D uncertain. This CDR3 is built from 14 residues. The V gene's germline CDR1 is GTSNPN and CDR2 SVGIG (reference sequence). The germline V and J ends were trimmed by 1 base and 2 bases, with 12 bases remaining between them. The CDR3 sequence is CAWSDSGRAYEQYF. The CDR3, as DNA: TGTGCCTGGAGTGATTCAGGACGGGCCTACGAGCAGTACTTC.

This chain links TRBV19 with TRBJ1-1, with a tentative D call TRBD1 (5 bases). V was cut by 5 bases and J by 5 bases, with 15 bases left in between. The CDR3 contains 14 residues. CDR1 and CDR2 (germline): LNHDA, SQIVND (reference sequence). The DNA for the CDR3 is TGTGCCAGTAGTTTCCTTGGGGGATGGACTGAAGCTTTCTTT. This sequence encodes CASSFLGGWTEAFF. Complete variable domain (other parts from reference TRBV19 and TRBJ1-1): DGGITQSPKYLFRKEGQNVTLSCEQNLNHDAMYWYRQDPGQGLRLIYYSQIVNDFQKGDIAEGYSVSREKKESFPLTVTSAQKNPTAFYLCASSFLGGWTEAFFGQGTRLTVV.

The chain is built from TRBV2 and TRBJ1-6; D perhaps matches TRBD1 (6 bases). The CDR3 is 13 amino acids. Trimming shortened V by 10 bases and J by 7 bases, and 14 bases separated the two germline ends. Germline V gene sequence: CDR1 SNHLY, CDR2 FYNNEI. CDR3 sequence: CAKEGELNSPLHF. The CDR3 DNA reads TGTGCCAAGGAGGGGGAATTAAATTCACCCCTCCACTTT. Based on the CDR3 plus reference TRBV2 and TRBJ1-6, the full variable domain is EPEVTQTPSHQVTQMGQEVILRCVPISNHLYFYWYRQILGQKVEFLVSFYNNEISEKSEIFDDQFSVERPDGSNFTLKIRSTKLEDSAMYFCAKEGELNSPLHFGNGTRLTVT.

CDR3 sequence: CATSRAPGTGTRNEQFF. The CDR3 coding sequence is TGTGCCACCAGCAGAGCTCCCGGGACAGGGACTAGGAATGAGCAGTTCTTC. The genes are TRBV15 and TRBJ2-1; D is possibly TRBD1 (9 bases). V lost 1 base and J 7 bases, leaving 20 bases between the germline ends. Germline CDR1 and CDR2: LNHNV and YYDKDF (reference sequence). The CDR3 spans 17 residues.

The V and J genes are TRBV30 and TRBJ1-4, with D uncertain. From germline, CDR1 is GTSNPN and CDR2 SVGIG (reference sequence). Trimming took off 3 bases at V and 8 bases at J, with 13 bases between the two ends. The CDR3 has 13 residues. In nucleotides, the CDR3 is TGTGCCTGGAGCGGGTGGATGGGCGAAAAACTGTTTTTT. This translates into CAWSGWMGEKLFF.

The chain carries TRBV5-1 and TRBJ2-7, with D possibly being TRBD1 or TRBD2 (5 bases each). Germline CDR1 SGHRS, CDR2 YFSETQ. There are 14 residues in the CDR3. V lost 0 bases and J 5 bases, leaving 12 bases between the germline ends. The DNA of the CDR3 is TGCGCCAGCAGCTTGGAGGGGAAGGGACACGAGCAGTACTTC. It yields the protein CASSLEGKGHEQYF. The full variable domain, with the rest looked up from reference TRBV5-1 and TRBJ2-7, is KAGVTQTPRYLIKTRGQQVTLSCSPISGHRSVSWYQQTPGQGLQFLFEYFSETQRNKGNFPGRFSGRQFSNSRSEMNVSTLELGDSALYLCASSLEGKGHEQYFGPGTRLTVT.